These T cell receptor beta chains were read from a single sample in a study of cytomegalovirus exposure and HLA in healthy donors. TCRdb's copy holds only in-frame clones and misses some; the assay was immunoSEQ multiplex PCR. Here the sample spans some 150,000 clones, 80% being singletons. The sample taken for sequencing was PBMCs. The receptors here all came from a man aged 18 to 29 in good health and CMV-seropositive. Each CDR3 is given with its conserved first and last residue. A D gene is named only where the DNA matches it firmly. Clone sizes are given selectively: once, few, many, or a class where the clone is expanded.

TGTGCCTGCGCTGGGGGTACTAGCGCAGATACGCAGTATTTT CACAGGTSADTQYF TRBD2 TRBJ2-3 - TRBV30
TGTGCCAGCAGCCCGCAAGGACTAGCGGGAGGCAAGGAGCAGTACTTC CASSPQGLAGGKEQYF - TRBJ2-7 - TRBV21-1
TGTGCCAGTAGTATGGCGGGGATCATCACCGGGGAGCTGTTTTTT CASSMAGIITGELFF - TRBJ2-2 few TRBV19
TGTGCTACCAGCGGGACTAGTGGGTACAATGAGCAGTTCTTC CATSGTSGYNEQFF TRBD2 TRBJ2-1 few TRBV6-1
TGTGCCAGCTCACCAGACCGGGAGTATGGCTACACCTTC CASSPDREYGYTF - TRBJ1-2 - TRBV18
TGCGCCAGCAGCTTGGCCGTAGCGGGAGGGCCGTATGGAGCGAACACCGGGGAGCTGTTTTTT CASSLAVAGGPYGANTGELFF TRBD2 TRBJ2-2 - TRBV5-1
TGTGCCGCGGCTCTAGCGGGGATCACCGGGGAGCTGTTTTTT CAAALAGITGELFF TRBD2 TRBJ2-2 - TRBV6-5
TGTGCCAGTAGTATGGGCCTCTCATACGAGCAGTACTTC CASSMGLSYEQYF - TRBJ2-7 - TRBV19
TGCAGCGTTAAGGGGGGGACAGGGAATCAGCCCCAGCATTTT CSVKGGTGNQPQHF TRBD1 TRBJ1-5 - TRBV29-1
TGCAGCGTTGAGCGAGACTCCTCAGATACGCAGTATTTT CSVERDSSDTQYF - TRBJ2-3 - TRBV29-1
TGTGCCAGTAGTGGAGGACCGCAGAAGCTGAATGCTTTCTTT CASSGGPQKLNAFF - TRBJ1-1 once TRBV19
TGCAGCGTCGACAGGGATGGCTACACCTTC CSVDRDGYTF TRBD1 TRBJ1-2 - TRBV29-1
TGCGCCAGCAGTACCCGCGGGTACAATCAGCCCCAGCATTTT CASSTRGYNQPQHF - TRBJ1-5 - TRBV23-1
TGCGCCAGCAGCCAAGAAACGGGAGGCACAGATACGCAGTATTTT CASSQETGGTDTQYF - TRBJ2-3 - TRBV4-1
TGTGCCAGTGAAGAGGGACAGAACACTGAAGCTTTCTTT CASEEGQNTEAFF - TRBJ1-1 few TRBV19
TGTGCCAGCAGCCCCCTCCCGGACTTGATTGGCGAGCAGTACTTC CASSPLPDLIGEQYF - TRBJ2-7 - TRBV14
TGTGCCAGTAGTACCCTTGGAGGGAGCATTGGAAACACCATATATTTT CASSTLGGSIGNTIYF - TRBJ1-3 - TRBV19
TGTGCCAGCTCATCGACAGGGCTTGACACTGAAGCTTTCTTT CASSSTGLDTEAFF TRBD1 TRBJ1-1 - TRBV18
TGTGCCAGTAGTATAGATTCCCTTTACTATCAGCCCCAGCATTTT CASSIDSLYYQPQHF - TRBJ1-5 - TRBV19
TGCAGCGTTGATGAGGGAGGGACTGAAGCTTTCTTT CSVDEGGTEAFF - TRBJ1-1 - TRBV29-1
TGTGCCAGCAGCGTGGCGAACACTGAAGCTTTCTTT CASSVANTEAFF - TRBJ1-1 few TRBV9
TGCAGCGCCGGGACAGGGGGCTCAAACACTGAAGCTTTCTTT CSAGTGGSNTEAFF TRBD1 TRBJ1-1 - TRBV29-1
TGTGCCAGCAGCTCAGGGGTGCTAGGATTTGCCTATGGCTACACCTTC CASSSGVLGFAYGYTF - TRBJ1-2 - TRBV7-2
TGTGCCAGCAGCACTGACCCTCAACAGGGGACCAGCTCTGGGGCCAACGGCCTGACTTTC CASSTDPQQGTSSGANGLTF TRBD1 TRBJ2-6 once TRBV7-8
TGTGCCAGCAGTGGAGTACTAGCGGGAGACAATGAGCAGTTCTTC CASSGVLAGDNEQFF TRBD2 TRBJ2-1 once TRBV2
TGTGCCAGTAGTATCCACCGGGACACTGAAGCTTTCTTT CASSIHRDTEAFF - TRBJ1-1 - TRBV19
TGTGCCAGCAGTTTTCTCCAGCGGGGGTTATACAATGAGCAGTTCTTC CASSFLQRGLYNEQFF TRBD2 TRBJ2-1 few TRBV27
TGCGCCAGCAGCCAGAACCTAGCACCCAATGAGCAGTTCTTC CASSQNLAPNEQFF - TRBJ2-1 - TRBV4-3
TGTGCCAGCAGCAAAGGGAGGGGCGTTACCGGGGAGCTGTTTTTT CASSKGRGVTGELFF - TRBJ2-2 - TRBV21-1
TGTGCCAGCTCACCATCGGGAGGGGCCTTCCTTCTCCTGGACAATCAGCCCCAGCATTTT CASSPSGGAFLLLDNQPQHF - TRBJ1-5 - TRBV18
TGCGCCAGCAGGGCGAGACAGGGTCCCTACGAGCAGTACTTC CASRARQGPYEQYF TRBD1 TRBJ2-7 - TRBV5-1
TGCGCCAGCATCAAGGACAGGGGAGACGATGAGCAGTTCTTC CASIKDRGDDEQFF TRBD1 TRBJ2-1 - TRBV5-1
TGTGCCAGCAGCCTTAAGCACACTGAAGCTTTCTTT CASSLKHTEAFF - TRBJ1-1 - TRBV5-6